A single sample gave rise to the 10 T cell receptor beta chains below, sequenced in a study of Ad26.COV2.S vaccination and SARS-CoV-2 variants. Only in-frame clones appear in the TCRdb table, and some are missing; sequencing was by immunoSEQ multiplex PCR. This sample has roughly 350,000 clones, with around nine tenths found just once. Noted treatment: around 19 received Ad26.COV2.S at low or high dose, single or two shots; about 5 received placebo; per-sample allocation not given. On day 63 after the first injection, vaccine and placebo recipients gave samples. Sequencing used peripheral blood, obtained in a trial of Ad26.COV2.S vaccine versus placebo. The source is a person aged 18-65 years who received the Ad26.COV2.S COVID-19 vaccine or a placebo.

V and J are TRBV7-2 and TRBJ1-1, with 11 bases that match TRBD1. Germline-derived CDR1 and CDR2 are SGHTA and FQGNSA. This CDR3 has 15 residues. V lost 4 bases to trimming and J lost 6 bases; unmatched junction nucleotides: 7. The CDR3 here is CASSSRTGGASEAFF. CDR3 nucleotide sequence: TGTGCCAGCAGCTCCCGGACAGGGGGCGCGTCTGAAGCTTTCTTT.

In nucleotides, the CDR3 is TGTGCCACCAGCAGGGCTAGAGACAGACAATATGCAACTAATGAAAAACTGTTTTTT. Protein: CATSRARDRQYATNEKLFF. This chain links TRBV15 with TRBJ1-4; tentative D call: TRBD1 (5 bases). The CDR3 runs to 19 residues. Germline V CDR1 and CDR2: LNHNV, YYDKDF (reference sequence). Trimming shortened V by 3 bases and J by 0 bases, and 20 bases separated the two germline ends. Complete variable domain (other parts from reference TRBV15 and TRBJ1-4): DAMVIQNPRYQVTQFGKPVTLSCSQTLNHNVMYWYQQKSSQAPKLLFHYYDKDFNNEADTPDNFQSRRPNTSFCFLDIRSPGLGDTAMYLCATSRARDRQYATNEKLFFGSGTQLSVL.

The CDR3 DNA is TGCGCCAGCCCGGACAGGGCGCCGTACGAGCAGTACTTC. Its translation: CASPDRAPYEQYF. This chain connects TRBV5-1 to TRBJ2-7; TRBD1 matches 8 bases. The CDR3 has 13 amino acids. Germline assignment: CDR1 SGHRS and CDR2 YFSETQ. V shed 7 bases and J 4 bases; nucleotides not matched to a gene: 7. The entire variable domain, with the rest obtained from reference TRBV5-1 and TRBJ2-7, is as follows: KAGVTQTPRYLIKTRGQQVTLSCSPISGHRSVSWYQQTPGQGLQFLFEYFSETQRNKGNFPGRFSGRQFSNSRSEMNVSTLELGDSALYLCASPDRAPYEQYFGPGTRLTVT.

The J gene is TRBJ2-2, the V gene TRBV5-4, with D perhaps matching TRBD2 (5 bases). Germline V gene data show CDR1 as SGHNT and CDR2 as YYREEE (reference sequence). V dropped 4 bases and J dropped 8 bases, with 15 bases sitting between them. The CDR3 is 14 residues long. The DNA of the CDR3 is TGTGCCAGCAGCCGGACTGGTGGAGTGGGGGAGCTGTTTTTT. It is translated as CASSRTGGVGELFF.

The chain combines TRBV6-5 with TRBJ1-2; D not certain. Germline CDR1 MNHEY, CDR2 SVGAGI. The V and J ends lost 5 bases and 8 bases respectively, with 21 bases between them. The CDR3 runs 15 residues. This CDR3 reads CASSKLGQPSEGYTF. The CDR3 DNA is TGTGCCAGCAGTAAACTCGGTCAGCCCTCGGAAGGCTACACCTTC.

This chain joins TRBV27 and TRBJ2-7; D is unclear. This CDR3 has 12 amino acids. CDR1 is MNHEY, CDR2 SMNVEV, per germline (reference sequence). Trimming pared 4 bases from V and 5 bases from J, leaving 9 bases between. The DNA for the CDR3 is TGTGCCAGCAGTTCCTCGAAGCACGAGCAGTACTTC. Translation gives CASSSSKHEQYF.

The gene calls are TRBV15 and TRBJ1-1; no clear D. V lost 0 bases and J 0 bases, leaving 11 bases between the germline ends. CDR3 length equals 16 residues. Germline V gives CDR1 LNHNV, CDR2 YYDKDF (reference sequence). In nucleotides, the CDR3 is TGTGCCACCAGCAGAGATCGGAACAGTTTGAACACTGAAGCTTTCTTT. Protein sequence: CATSRDRNSLNTEAFF.

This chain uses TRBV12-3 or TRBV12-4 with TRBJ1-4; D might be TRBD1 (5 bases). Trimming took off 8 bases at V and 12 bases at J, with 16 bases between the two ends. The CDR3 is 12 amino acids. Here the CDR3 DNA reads TGTGCCAGCGGGGTGGTCGGGACCCAACTGTTTTTT. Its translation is CASGVVGTQLFF.

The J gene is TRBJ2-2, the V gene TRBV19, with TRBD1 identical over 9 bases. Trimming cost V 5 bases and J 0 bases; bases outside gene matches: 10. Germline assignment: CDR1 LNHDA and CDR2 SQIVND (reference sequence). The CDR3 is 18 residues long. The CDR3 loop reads CASSEPGQGPPNTGELFF. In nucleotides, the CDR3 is TGTGCCAGTAGTGAGCCGGGACAGGGACCCCCGAACACCGGGGAGCTGTTTTTT.

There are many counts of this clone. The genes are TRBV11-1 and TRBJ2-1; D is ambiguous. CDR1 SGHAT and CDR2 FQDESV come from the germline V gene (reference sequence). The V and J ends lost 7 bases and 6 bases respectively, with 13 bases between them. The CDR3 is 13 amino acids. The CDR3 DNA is TGTGCCAGCACCACGCGATGGGGCAATGAGCAGTTCTTC. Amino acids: CASTTRWGNEQFF.